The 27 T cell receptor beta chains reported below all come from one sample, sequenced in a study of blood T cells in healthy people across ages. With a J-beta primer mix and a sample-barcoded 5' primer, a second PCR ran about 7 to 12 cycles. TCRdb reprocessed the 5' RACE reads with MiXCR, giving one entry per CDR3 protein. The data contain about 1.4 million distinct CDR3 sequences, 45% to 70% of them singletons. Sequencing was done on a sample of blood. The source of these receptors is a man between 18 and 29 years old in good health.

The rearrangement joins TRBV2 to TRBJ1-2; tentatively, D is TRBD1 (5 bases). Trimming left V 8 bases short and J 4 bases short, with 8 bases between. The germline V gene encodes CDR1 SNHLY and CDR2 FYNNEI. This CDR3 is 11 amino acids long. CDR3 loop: CASGTVYGYTF. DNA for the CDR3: TGTGCCAGCGGGACGGTCTATGGCTACACCTTC.

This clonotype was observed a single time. The CDR3 spells CASSLLGPGVYDEQFF. The CDR3 bases are TGCGCCAGCAGCTTGCTCGGGCCAGGGGTATACGATGAGCAGTTCTTC. The chain employs TRBV5-1 and TRBJ2-1; possible D gene TRBD1, 6 bases. The CDR3 consists of 16 residues. CDR1 is SGHRS, CDR2 YFSETQ, per germline. The V gene lost 1 base and the J gene lost 8 bases, with 19 bases spanning the gap.

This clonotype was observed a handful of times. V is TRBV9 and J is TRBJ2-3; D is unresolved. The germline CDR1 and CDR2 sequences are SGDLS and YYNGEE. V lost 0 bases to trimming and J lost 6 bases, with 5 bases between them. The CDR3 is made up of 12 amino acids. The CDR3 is CASSVVVDTQYF. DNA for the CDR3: TGTGCCAGCAGCGTAGTGGTTGATACGCAGTATTTT.

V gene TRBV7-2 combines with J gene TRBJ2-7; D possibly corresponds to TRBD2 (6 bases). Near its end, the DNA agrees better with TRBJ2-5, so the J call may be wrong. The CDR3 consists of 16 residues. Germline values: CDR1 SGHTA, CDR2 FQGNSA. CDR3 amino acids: CASSLTLAPTRETQYF. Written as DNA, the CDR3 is TGTGCCAGCAGCTTAACACTAGCTCCCACCAGGGAGACCCAGTACTTC.

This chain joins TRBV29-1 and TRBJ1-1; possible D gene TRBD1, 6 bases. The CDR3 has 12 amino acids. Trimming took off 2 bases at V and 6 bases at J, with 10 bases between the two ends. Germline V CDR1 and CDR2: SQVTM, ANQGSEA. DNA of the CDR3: TGCAGCGTTGAAACAGGGATACCTGAAGCTTTCTTT. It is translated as CSVETGIPEAFF.

As DNA, the CDR3 is TGCGCCAGCGGGTTCTTAAACACTGAAGCTTTCTTT. It codes for CASGFLNTEAFF. The rearrangement links TRBV4-1 to TRBJ1-1; no reliable D call. In germline, CDR1 is MGHRA, CDR2 YSYEKL. Between the trimmed V and J ends, which lost 8 bases and 2 bases, there was a span of 9 bases. This CDR3 is built from 12 residues.

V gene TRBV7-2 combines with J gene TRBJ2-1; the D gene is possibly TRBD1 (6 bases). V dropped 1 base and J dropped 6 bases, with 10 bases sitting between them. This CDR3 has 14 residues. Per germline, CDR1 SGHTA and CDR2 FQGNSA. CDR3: CASSLEGQTNEQFF. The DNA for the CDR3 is TGTGCCAGCAGCTTAGAGGGACAAACCAATGAGCAGTTCTTC.

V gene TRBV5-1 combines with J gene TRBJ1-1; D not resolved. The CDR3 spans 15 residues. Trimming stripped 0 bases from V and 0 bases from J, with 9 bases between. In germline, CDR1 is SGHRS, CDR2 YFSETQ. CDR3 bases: TGCGCCAGCAGCTTGGGCGTGCAAATGAACACTGAAGCTTTCTTT. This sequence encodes CASSLGVQMNTEAFF.

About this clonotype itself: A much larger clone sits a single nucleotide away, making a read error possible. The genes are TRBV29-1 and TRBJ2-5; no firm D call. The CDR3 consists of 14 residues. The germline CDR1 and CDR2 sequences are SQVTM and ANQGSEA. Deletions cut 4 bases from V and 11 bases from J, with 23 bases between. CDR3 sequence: CSVARAGANNEQYF. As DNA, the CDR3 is TGCAGCGTTGCACGGGCAGGTGCCAACAATGAGCAGTACTTC.

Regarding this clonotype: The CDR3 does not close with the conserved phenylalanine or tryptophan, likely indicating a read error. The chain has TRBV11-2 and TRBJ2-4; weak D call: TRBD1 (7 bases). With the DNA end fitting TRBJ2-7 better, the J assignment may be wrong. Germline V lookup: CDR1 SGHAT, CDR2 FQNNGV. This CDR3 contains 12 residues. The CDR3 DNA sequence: TGTGCCAGCCGGGACAGCGGGTACGAGCAGTACCTC. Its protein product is CASRDSGYEQYL.

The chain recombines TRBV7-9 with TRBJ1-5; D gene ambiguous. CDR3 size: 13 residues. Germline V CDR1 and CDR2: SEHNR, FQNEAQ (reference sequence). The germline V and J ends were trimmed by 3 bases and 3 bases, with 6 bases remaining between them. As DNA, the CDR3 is TGTGCCAGCAGCTTCCAGCACAATCAGCCCCAGCATTTT. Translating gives CASSFQHNQPQHF.

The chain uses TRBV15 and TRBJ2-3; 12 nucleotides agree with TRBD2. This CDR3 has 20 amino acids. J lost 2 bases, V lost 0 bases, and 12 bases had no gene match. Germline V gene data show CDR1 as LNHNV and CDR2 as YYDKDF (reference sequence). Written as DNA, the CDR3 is TGTGCCACCAGCAGAGATGCCGCCTCTGGACTAGCGGGGTCCACAGATACGCAGTATTTT. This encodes CATSRDAASGLAGSTDTQYF.

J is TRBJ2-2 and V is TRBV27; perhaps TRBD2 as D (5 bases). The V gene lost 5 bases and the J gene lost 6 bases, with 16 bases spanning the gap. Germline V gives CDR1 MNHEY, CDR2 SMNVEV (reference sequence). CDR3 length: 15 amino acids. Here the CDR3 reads CASSAEPSGAGELFF. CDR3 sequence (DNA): TGTGCCAGCAGTGCCGAACCTTCCGGGGCCGGGGAGCTGTTTTTT.

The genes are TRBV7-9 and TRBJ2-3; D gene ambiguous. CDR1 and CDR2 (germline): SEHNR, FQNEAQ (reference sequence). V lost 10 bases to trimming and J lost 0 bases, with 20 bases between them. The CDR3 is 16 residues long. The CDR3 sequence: CATIKTRQASTDTQYF. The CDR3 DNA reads TGTGCCACTATCAAAACAAGGCAGGCTAGCACAGATACGCAGTATTTT.

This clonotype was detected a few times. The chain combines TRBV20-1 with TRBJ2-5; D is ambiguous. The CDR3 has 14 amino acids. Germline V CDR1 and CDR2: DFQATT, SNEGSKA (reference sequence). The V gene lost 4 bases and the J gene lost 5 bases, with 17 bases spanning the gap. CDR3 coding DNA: TGCAGTGCTACAGGAATAGGGTCCCGGGAGACCCAGTACTTC. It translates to CSATGIGSRETQYF.

The DNA for the CDR3 is TGTGCCACCAGTGACGGGGGCTTATCAGATACGCAGTATTTT. Translating gives CATSDGGLSDTQYF. The rearrangement joins TRBV24-1 to TRBJ2-3; D may match TRBD1 or TRBD2 (6 bases each). CDR1 and CDR2 (germline): KGHDR, SFDVKD. The CDR3 is 14 residues long. V shed 4 bases and J shed 4 bases, with 11 bases lying between them.

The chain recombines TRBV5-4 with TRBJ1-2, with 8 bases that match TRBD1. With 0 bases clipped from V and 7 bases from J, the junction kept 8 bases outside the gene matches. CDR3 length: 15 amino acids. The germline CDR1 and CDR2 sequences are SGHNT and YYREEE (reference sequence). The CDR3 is CASSLAGQGGFGYTF. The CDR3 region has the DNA TGTGCCAGCAGCTTGGCCGGACAGGGCGGTTTTGGCTACACCTTC.

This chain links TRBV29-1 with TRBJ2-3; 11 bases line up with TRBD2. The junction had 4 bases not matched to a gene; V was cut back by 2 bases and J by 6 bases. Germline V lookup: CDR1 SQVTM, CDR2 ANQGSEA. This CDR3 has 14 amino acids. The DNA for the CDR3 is TGCAGCGTTGAACTAGCGGGGGGTCTGGATACGCAGTATTTT. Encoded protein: CSVELAGGLDTQYF.

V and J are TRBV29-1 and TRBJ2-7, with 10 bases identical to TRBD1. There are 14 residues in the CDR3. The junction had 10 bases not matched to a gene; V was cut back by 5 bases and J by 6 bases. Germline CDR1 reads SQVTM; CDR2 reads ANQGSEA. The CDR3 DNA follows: TGCAGCGTTCTTAATCCGGACAGGGGGGGCGAGCAGTACTTC. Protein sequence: CSVLNPDRGGEQYF.

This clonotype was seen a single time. The DNA for the CDR3 is TGTGCCATCGGCGGGGGGGATCTCGGGTACGAGCAGTACTTC. It encodes CAIGGGDLGYEQYF. This chain joins TRBV10-3 and TRBJ2-7; 9 bases are a match to TRBD2. V shed 8 bases and J 4 bases; nucleotides not matched to a gene: 9. The CDR3 is 14 amino acids. In germline, CDR1 is ENHRY, CDR2 SYGVKD.

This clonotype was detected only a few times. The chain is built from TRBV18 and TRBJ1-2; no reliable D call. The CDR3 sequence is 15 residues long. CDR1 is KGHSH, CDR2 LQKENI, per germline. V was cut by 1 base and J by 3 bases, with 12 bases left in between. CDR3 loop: CASSPRPQAHYGYTF. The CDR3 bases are TGTGCCAGCTCACCACGACCCCAGGCCCACTATGGCTACACCTTC.

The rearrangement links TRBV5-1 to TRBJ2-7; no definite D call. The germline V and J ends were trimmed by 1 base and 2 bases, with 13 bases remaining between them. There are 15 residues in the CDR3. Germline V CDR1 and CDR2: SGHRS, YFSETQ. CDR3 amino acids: CASSLRPGDTYEQYF. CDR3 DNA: TGCGCCAGCAGCTTGCGGCCTGGTGACACCTACGAGCAGTACTTC.

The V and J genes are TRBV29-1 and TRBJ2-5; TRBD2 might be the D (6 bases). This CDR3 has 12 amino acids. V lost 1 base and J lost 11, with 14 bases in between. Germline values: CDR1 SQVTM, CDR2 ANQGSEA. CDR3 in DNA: TGCAGCGTTGAAGTGAGAGGGAGGAAGCAGTACTTC. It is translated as CSVEVRGRKQYF.

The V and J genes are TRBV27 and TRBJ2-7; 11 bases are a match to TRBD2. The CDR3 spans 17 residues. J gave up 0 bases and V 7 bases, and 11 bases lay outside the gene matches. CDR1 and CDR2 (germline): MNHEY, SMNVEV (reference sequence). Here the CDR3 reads CASIRPETSGSSYEQYF. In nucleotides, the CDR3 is TGTGCCAGCATTCGGCCCGAAACTAGCGGGAGCTCCTACGAGCAGTACTTC.

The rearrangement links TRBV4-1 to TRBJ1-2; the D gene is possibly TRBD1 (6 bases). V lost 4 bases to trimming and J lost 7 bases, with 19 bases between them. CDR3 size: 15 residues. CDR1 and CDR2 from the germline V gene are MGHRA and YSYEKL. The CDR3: CASSRARGTESGYTF. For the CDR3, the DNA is TGCGCCAGCAGCCGCGCAAGGGGGACTGAGTCTGGCTACACCTTC.

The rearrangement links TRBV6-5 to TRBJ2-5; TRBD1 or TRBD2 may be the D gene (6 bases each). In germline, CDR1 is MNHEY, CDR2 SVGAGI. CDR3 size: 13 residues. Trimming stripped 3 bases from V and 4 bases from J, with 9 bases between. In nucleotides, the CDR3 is TGTGCCAGCAGTTATAGGGGGGCAGAGACCCAGTACTTC. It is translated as CASSYRGAETQYF.

CDR3 sequence (DNA): TGTGCCAGCAGTGAAGAGGGAAGCGGACCCTACGAGCAGTACTTC. It translates to CASSEEGSGPYEQYF. This chain uses TRBV6-1 with TRBJ2-7; D is possibly TRBD2 (5 bases). The germline V gene encodes CDR1 MNHNS and CDR2 SASEGT. V was pared by 1 base and J by 2 bases, with 12 bases between. This CDR3 is built from 15 residues.